The 14 T cell receptor beta chains given below trace back to one sample, sequenced in a study of blood T cell repertoires in COVID-19. Profiled with immunoSEQ multiplex PCR; TCRdb holds only in-frame clones, not every one. Altogether around 470,000 clones are present, roughly 88% being singletons, with the ten largest covering 0.6% to 0.7%. Material: PBMCs or T cells enriched from blood (not recorded which). These receptors were taken from a man between 18 and 29 years old who had recovered from COVID-19.

The rearrangement joins TRBV4-1 to TRBJ2-1, with D tentatively TRBD1 (6 bases). Per germline, CDR1 MGHRA and CDR2 YSYEKL. V lost 0 bases, J lost 8 bases, and 14 bases lay in between. The CDR3 is made up of 15 amino acids. The CDR3 protein is CASSQDPRGIDEQFF. As DNA, the CDR3 is TGCGCCAGCAGCCAAGATCCCAGGGGTATCGATGAGCAGTTCTTC.

The gene calls are TRBV7-8 and TRBJ1-2, with 10 bases identical to TRBD1. Trimming took 5 bases from V and 8 from J; bases not matched to a gene: 8. The CDR3 contains 14 residues. Germline V lookup: CDR1 SGHVS, CDR2 FQNEAQ. This CDR3 is CASSRGGQGWGYTF. The CDR3 DNA reads as TGTGCCAGCAGCCGAGGGGGACAGGGGTGGGGCTACACCTTC. Full variable domain (rest looked up from reference TRBV7-8 and TRBJ1-2): GAGVSQSPRYKVAKRGQDVALRCDPISGHVSLFWYQQALGQGPEFLTYFQNEAQLDKSGLPSDRFFAERPEGSVSTLKIQRTQQEDSAVYLCASSRGGQGWGYTFGSGTRLTVV.

The chain is built from TRBV11-2 and TRBJ2-7, with 10 bases matching TRBD1. The CDR3 has 14 amino acids. The trim removed 5 bases at V and 6 bases at J, leaving 7 bases unmatched. Looked up from germline, CDR1 is SGHAT and CDR2 is FQNNGV. CDR3 sequence reads: CASSPAGTGVEQYF. The CDR3, as DNA: TGTGCCAGCAGCCCCGCCGGGACAGGGGTCGAGCAGTACTTC.

The chain employs TRBV29-1 and TRBJ1-5; a possible D gene is TRBD1 (5 bases). The CDR3 is made up of 12 amino acids. Germline V gives CDR1 SQVTM, CDR2 ANQGSEA. V gave up 4 bases and J gave up 7 bases, with 11 bases separating them. The CDR3 DNA reads as TGCAGCGTTGGGGGGGGTCAGCAGCCCCAGCATTTT. Translating it yields CSVGGGQQPQHF.

The chain is built from TRBV7-9 and TRBJ1-1; TRBD1 might be the D (6 bases). The CDR3 totals 14 residues. V was cut by 3 bases and J by 5 bases, with 13 bases left in between. Looked up from germline, CDR1 is SEHNR and CDR2 is FQNEAQ (reference sequence). CDR3: CASSLNRVRTEAFF. DNA for the CDR3: TGTGCCAGCAGCTTGAACAGGGTAAGGACTGAAGCTTTCTTT.

J is TRBJ2-2 and V is TRBV2, with D unclear. In germline, CDR1 is SNHLY, CDR2 FYNNEI. The germline V and J ends were trimmed by 6 bases and 6 bases, with 11 bases remaining between them. The CDR3 sequence is 13 residues long. CDR3 residues: CASSRLLAGELFF. The CDR3 bases are TGTGCCAGCAGCCGCTTACTTGCCGGGGAGCTGTTTTTT.

This chain joins TRBV30 and TRBJ2-5; D ambiguous. Germline V gene sequence: CDR1 GTSNPN, CDR2 SVGIG (reference sequence). Deletions cut 4 bases from V and 5 bases from J, with 11 bases between. The CDR3 consists of 12 residues. The CDR3 DNA follows: TGTGCCTGGACGAAAAACCGGGAGACCCAGTACTTC. This translates into CAWTKNRETQYF.

The chain joins TRBV28 to TRBJ1-1; no reliable D call. The germline CDR1 and CDR2 sequences are MDHEN and SYDVKM. This CDR3 comprises 10 residues. Trimming pared 4 bases from V and 7 bases from J, leaving 4 bases between. The CDR3 sequence is CASSYGEAFF. The CDR3 bases are TGTGCCAGCAGTTACGGTGAAGCTTTCTTT.

V and J are TRBV3-1 (or the pseudogene TRBV3-2) and TRBJ1-5; no firm D call. The CDR3 totals 18 residues. V gave up 0 bases and J gave up 7 bases, with 22 bases separating them. Germline lookup yields CDR1 LGHDT and CDR2 YNNKEL (reference sequence). The DNA for the CDR3 is TGTGCCAGCAGCCAAGAAGGAGTCGCTGGGTTTGGTTCGCAGCCCCAGCATTTT. It yields the protein CASSQEGVAGFGSQPQHF.

This rearrangement joins TRBV30 to TRBJ1-4; perhaps TRBD1 as D (5 bases). The CDR3 totals 13 residues. Germline CDR1 GTSNPN, CDR2 SVGIG (reference sequence). Trimming removed 0 bases from V and 14 bases from J, with 16 bases in between. CDR3 bases: TGTGCCTGGAGTGTAAATCCCGGACACGGGCTGTTTTTT. Protein: CAWSVNPGHGLFF.

V is TRBV19 and J is TRBJ1-6; TRBD1 agrees at 9 bases. Germline lookup yields CDR1 LNHDA and CDR2 SQIVND (reference sequence). The CDR3 loop spans 14 amino acids. Losses at the gene ends were 3 bases for V and 10 bases for J; bases not matched to a gene: 4. CDR3 sequence (DNA): TGTGCCAGTAGTATGAGACAGGGGGAATCACCCCTCCACTTT. This sequence encodes CASSMRQGESPLHF.

V and J are TRBV30 and TRBJ1-5; 8 bases are shared with TRBD1. The CDR3 extends over 14 amino acids. Germline V gene sequence: CDR1 GTSNPN, CDR2 SVGIG (reference sequence). The ends lost 3 bases at V and 6 bases at J; junction bases unmatched: 7. CDR3: CAWSPGQGRQPQHF. CDR3 nucleotide sequence: TGTGCCTGGAGCCCCGGACAGGGCCGTCAGCCCCAGCATTTT.

The V gene is TRBV28, the J gene TRBJ1-1; D gene ambiguous. Germline CDR1 MDHEN, CDR2 SYDVKM. V shed 3 bases and J shed 0 bases, with 5 bases lying between them. The CDR3 sequence is 13 residues long. This CDR3 reads CASSFYVNTEAFF. The CDR3 bases are TGTGCCAGCAGTTTTTATGTGAACACTGAAGCTTTCTTT.

The V gene is TRBV7-6, the J gene TRBJ2-5; 9 nucleotides match TRBD2. Per germline, CDR1 SGHVS and CDR2 FNYEAQ. The CDR3 sequence is 17 residues long. V lost 3 bases, J lost 5 bases, and 13 bases stayed unmatched. CDR3 region: CASSFVSSGKSGETQYF. CDR3 nucleotides: TGTGCCAGCAGCTTCGTCTCTAGCGGGAAATCGGGGGAGACCCAGTACTTC.